The 15 T cell receptor beta chains reported below all come from one sample, sequenced in a study of T-cell reconstitution after alpha-beta-depleted transplantation in children. Using unique molecular identifiers, the investigators prepared the TCRbeta library. In TCRdb, the PCR reads were re-called with MiXCR into one record per CDR3 protein. The sample records 450,000 to 600,000 distinct CDR3 sequences, around a third being singletons. The sample was PBMCs from the stem cell graft donor, taken from the stem cell graft. The receptors were gathered from a human donor who donated a stem cell graft to a child with aplastic anemia.

The chain carries TRBV7-2 and TRBJ1-1; D not resolved. Germline loops: CDR1 SGHTA, CDR2 FQGNSA. V lost 0 bases and J 2 bases, leaving 16 bases between the germline ends. This CDR3 has 17 residues. The CDR3 DNA reads TGTGCCAGCAGCTTAGCCATCGATTTCCTAGGTAACACTGAAGCTTTCTTT. It translates to CASSLAIDFLGNTEAFF.

The rearrangement uses TRBV12-3 or TRBV12-4 and TRBJ1-2; D perhaps matches TRBD1 (5 bases). The CDR3 is 14 residues long. Between the trimmed V and J ends, which lost 6 bases and 3 bases, there was a span of 14 bases. The CDR3 DNA reads as TGTGCCAGCAGGGCATCGGGACGGGACTATGGCTACACCTTC. It is translated as CASRASGRDYGYTF.

The sample holds a few counts of this clonotype. V usage is TRBV5-1 and J usage is TRBJ1-1; 11 bases are shared with TRBD1. There are 18 residues in the CDR3. Losses at the gene ends were 4 bases for V and 7 bases for J; bases not matched to a gene: 18. Germline assignment: CDR1 SGHRS and CDR2 YFSETQ. The CDR3 protein is CASSGGQGAELLTGEAFF. The CDR3 coding sequence is TGCGCCAGCAGCGGAGGACAGGGGGCTGAACTCCTTACTGGTGAAGCTTTCTTT.

J is TRBJ1-1 and V is TRBV6-1; 9 nucleotides line up with TRBD1. This CDR3 is 18 amino acids long. Germline V gene lookup returns CDR1 MNHNS and CDR2 SASEGT. With 4 bases clipped from V and 0 bases from J, the junction kept 12 bases outside the gene matches. CDR3 region: CASSVRYRGRMMNTEAFF. CDR3 DNA sequence: TGTGCCAGCAGTGTCAGATACAGGGGGCGTATGATGAACACTGAAGCTTTCTTT.

This sequence joins TRBV20-1 and TRBJ2-2; D uncertain. The CDR3 has 15 residues. Germline V gene sequence: CDR1 DFQATT, CDR2 SNEGSKA (reference sequence). Trimming left V 2 bases short and J 0 bases short, with 10 bases between. This chain's CDR3 is CSARSQRPNTGELFF. The CDR3 DNA is TGCAGTGCTAGATCTCAGCGCCCGAACACCGGGGAGCTGTTTTTT.

The V call is TRBV11-1, the J call TRBJ2-1, with 9 bases matching TRBD2. Germline assignment: CDR1 SGHAT and CDR2 FQDESV (reference sequence). CDR3 length: 16 residues. The junction had 5 bases not matched to a gene; V was cut back by 2 bases and J by 3 bases. In DNA, the CDR3 is TGTGCCAGCAGCTTACCGAATAGCGGGAGCTACAATGAGCAGTTCTTC. As protein: CASSLPNSGSYNEQFF.

This chain links TRBV29-1 with TRBJ2-3; 10 bases align to TRBD2. The CDR3 extends over 16 amino acids. Unmatched junction bases numbered 12, after V lost 5 bases and J lost 4 bases. Germline V gene data show CDR1 as SQVTM and CDR2 as ANQGSEA. Here the CDR3 DNA reads TGCAGCGTTTTTCGGCTAGCGGGAGTTGGCGCAGATACGCAGTATTTT. Translation: CSVFRLAGVGADTQYF.

This clonotype has only a few counts. The rearrangement uses TRBV13 and TRBJ1-2, with D perhaps matching TRBD1 (6 bases). Trimming took 5 bases from V and 3 from J, leaving 13 bases between them. This CDR3 contains 14 residues. In germline, CDR1 is PRHDT, CDR2 FYEKMQ (reference sequence). The CDR3 protein is CASSPQGGDYGYTF. For the CDR3, the DNA is TGTGCCAGCAGCCCACAGGGAGGGGACTATGGCTACACCTTC. The full variable domain, with the rest looked up from reference TRBV13 and TRBJ1-2, is AAGVIQSPRHLIKEKRETATLKCYPIPRHDTVYWYQQGPGQDPQFLISFYEKMQSDKGSIPDRFSAQQFSDYHSELNMSSLELGDSALYFCASSPQGGDYGYTFGSGTRLTVV.

This rearrangement joins TRBV28 to TRBJ2-1, with D uncertain. Trimming stripped 2 bases from V and 2 bases from J, with 10 bases between. Germline lookup yields CDR1 MDHEN and CDR2 SYDVKM. The CDR3 sequence is 15 residues long. CDR3 residues: CASSLLETTYNEQFF. The CDR3, as DNA: TGTGCCAGCAGTTTACTAGAAACTACCTACAATGAGCAGTTCTTC.

The rearrangement uses TRBV11-2 and TRBJ2-1, with TRBD1 as a possible D gene (6 bases). Germline V CDR1 and CDR2: SGHAT, FQNNGV. Between the trimmed V and J ends, which lost 6 bases and 10 bases, there was a span of 22 bases. The CDR3 totals 15 residues. The CDR3 coding sequence is TGTGCCAGCAGAACTATACAGGGTCTAAGCAGGGAGCAGTTCTTC. It specifies CASRTIQGLSREQFF.

This clonotype was detected a few times. The rearrangement uses TRBV6-2 or TRBV6-3 and TRBJ1-1; D gene unclear. The V and J ends lost 4 bases and 1 base respectively, with 7 bases between them. The germline V gene encodes CDR1 MNHEY and CDR2 SVGEGT. The CDR3 has 13 amino acids. The CDR3 DNA reads TGTGCCAGCAGTTTCCAGAGGAACACTGAAGCTTTCTTT. Translated, it gives CASSFQRNTEAFF.

CDR3 amino acids: CASSSLLPHLAGAQYF. The CDR3 region has the DNA TGTGCCAGCAGTTCACTCCTTCCTCATCTAGCGGGAGCGCAGTATTTT. This rearrangement joins TRBV6-2 or TRBV6-3 to TRBJ2-3; 10 nucleotides agree with TRBD2. The germline V gene encodes CDR1 MNHEY and CDR2 SVGEGT. The V and J ends lost 4 bases and 10 bases, in that order; junction bases with no gene match: 14. The CDR3 is made up of 16 amino acids.

This clonotype was seen a few times. The chain recombines TRBV6-2 or TRBV6-3 with TRBJ2-7, with TRBD2 matching 8 bases. V dropped 6 bases and J dropped 1; count of bases not matched to a gene: 8. Per germline, CDR1 MNHEY and CDR2 SVGEGT. This CDR3 has 15 amino acids. CDR3 protein: CASRSSGSSSYEQYF. CDR3 bases: TGTGCCAGCAGATCGAGCGGGAGCTCATCCTACGAGCAGTACTTC.

V is TRBV13 and J is TRBJ1-2; D is undetermined. CDR3 length equals 15 residues. Germline V gene lookup returns CDR1 PRHDT and CDR2 FYEKMQ (reference sequence). Trimming pared 0 bases from V and 2 bases from J, leaving 10 bases between. CDR3 amino acids: CASSLGLEVNYGYTF. The CDR3 coding sequence is TGTGCCAGCAGCTTAGGGTTGGAGGTGAACTATGGCTACACCTTC. The whole variable domain, filled in from reference TRBV13 and TRBJ1-2, reads AAGVIQSPRHLIKEKRETATLKCYPIPRHDTVYWYQQGPGQDPQFLISFYEKMQSDKGSIPDRFSAQQFSDYHSELNMSSLELGDSALYFCASSLGLEVNYGYTFGSGTRLTVV.

V gene TRBV29-1 combines with J gene TRBJ2-3; D is unresolved. Germline V gene lookup returns CDR1 SQVTM and CDR2 ANQGSEA. The CDR3 is made up of 17 amino acids. V was pared by 0 bases and J by 0 bases, with 16 bases between. Here the CDR3 reads CSVEDPGAPTSTDTQYF. The CDR3, as DNA: TGCAGCGTTGAAGATCCGGGCGCTCCAACTAGCACAGATACGCAGTATTTT.